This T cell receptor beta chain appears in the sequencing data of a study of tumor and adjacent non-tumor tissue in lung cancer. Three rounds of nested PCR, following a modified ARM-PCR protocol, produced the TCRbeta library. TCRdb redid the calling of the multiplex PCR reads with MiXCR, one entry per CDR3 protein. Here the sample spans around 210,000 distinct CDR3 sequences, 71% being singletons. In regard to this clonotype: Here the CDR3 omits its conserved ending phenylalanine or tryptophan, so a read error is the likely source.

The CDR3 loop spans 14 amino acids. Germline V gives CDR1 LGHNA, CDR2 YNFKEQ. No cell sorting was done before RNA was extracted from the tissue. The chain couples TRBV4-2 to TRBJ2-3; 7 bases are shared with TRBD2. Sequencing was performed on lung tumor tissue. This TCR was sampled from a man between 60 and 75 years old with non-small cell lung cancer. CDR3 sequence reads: CTSSQDRAGEQQYY. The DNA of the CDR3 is TGTACCAGCAGCCAAGACCGTGCGGGGGAGCAACAGTATTAT.